Sequencing of this T cell receptor beta chain was carried out in a study of radiation and T cells in renal cell carcinoma. Whole-study context: Nephrectomy followed 15 Gy stereotactic body radiation by 4 weeks.

Comments on this clone: Its antigen remains unknown.

TCRdb keeps only in-frame clones here, not all; method: immunoSEQ multiplex PCR. This sample has roughly 80,000 clones, with approximately 86% found just once. The time point denotes: blood 2 weeks post-SBRT. Documented treatment: 15 Gy SBRT to primary tumor, nephrectomy 4 weeks later. The patient's renal cell carcinoma had clear cell pathology. Findings and caveats of the study: In blood, top tumor clones expanded by 2 weeks, shrinking by 4.

The ends were cut back, 3 bases at V and 9 bases at J, with 18 bases in the middle. CDR1 is SGHRS and CDR2 is YFSETQ in the germline V gene. This CDR3 spans 14 amino acids. The clonotype was recovered from a woman aged 50 to 65 with renal cell carcinoma. The source was blood, collected from a patient whose treatment included radiotherapy and nephrectomy. The chain has TRBV5-1 and TRBJ1-2; D is perhaps TRBD1 (5 bases). The CDR3 spells CASSSGTSTISYTF. In nucleotides, the CDR3 is TGCGCCAGCAGCTCCGGGACGTCGACTATCAGCTACACCTTC.